These T cell receptor beta chains were read from a single sample in a study of control samples from healthy donors and cancer patients. Sequencing was performed with immunoSEQ multiplex PCR; in TCRdb, only in-frame clones are kept and a portion is missing. The sample lists more than 95,000 clones, around 87% occurring once. The sequenced sample was blood. The receptor source for this set is a man in his 60s in good health. The CDR3 runs from the conserved cysteine through the conserved F or W. A D gene is named only where the DNA matches it firmly. The size entry is marked missing in some rows and otherwise reads once, few, many or a size class.

>TRBV7-9|TRBJ2-1|.|.
TGTGCCAGCAGCAAAGCCAATGAGCAGTTCTTC
CASSKANEQFF
>TRBV24-1|TRBJ1-6|.|.
TGTGCCACCAGCCGAGGGGGTTTTAATTCACCCCTCCACTTT
CATSRGGFNSPLHF
>TRBV10-3|TRBJ2-1|TRBD2|.
TGTGCCATCAGTGACCAGACTAGCGGGGTCTACAATGAGCAGTTCTTC
CAISDQTSGVYNEQFF
>TRBV5-1|TRBJ1-5|.|.
TGCGCCAGCAGCCTCCGGGATCAGCCCCAGCATTTT
CASSLRDQPQHF
>TRBV5-1|TRBJ2-5|.|.
TGCGCCAGCAGACCCCCGGGGCTTCAGGAGACCCAGTACTTC
CASRPPGLQETQYF
>TRBV18|TRBJ1-4|.|once
TGTGCCAGCTCGTCAACGGGGAATGAAAAACTGTTTTTT
CASSSTGNEKLFF
>TRBV10-2|TRBJ1-2|.|.
TGCGCCAGCAGTGAGGGGGGGGTATATGGCTACACCTTC
CASSEGGVYGYTF
>TRBV28|TRBJ2-3|.|.
TGTGCCAGCAGTCCCCGGCAGGGGTTATTGGTAGATACGCAGTATTTT
CASSPRQGLLVDTQYF
>TRBV6-2/TRBV6-3|TRBJ1-2|.|.
TGTGCCAGCAGTTACTTGACAGGAAACTATGGCTACACCTTC
CASSYLTGNYGYTF
>TRBV7-9|TRBJ2-7|.|.
TGTGCCAGCAGCTTCCAATCCGACGAGCAGTACTTC
CASSFQSDEQYF
>TRBV11-3|TRBJ2-3|TRBD2|.
TGTGCCAGCAGCTTAGGGGGACTAGCGGTAGATACGCAGTATTTT
CASSLGGLAVDTQYF
>TRBV6-1|TRBJ1-6|.|.
TGTGCCAGCAGTGAAGCGCCCGGCGGCAATTCACCCCTCCACTTT
CASSEAPGGNSPLHF
>TRBV5-1|TRBJ2-7|TRBD2|.
TGCGCCAGCAGCTTCTTACCGGGACTAGCGGGAAACGAGCAGTACTTC
CASSFLPGLAGNEQYF
>TRBV18|TRBJ2-7|TRBD2|.
TGTGCCAGCTCACCAACGTCCGCGGGGGGGCGGATAGTCGAGCAGTACTTC
CASSPTSAGGRIVEQYF
>TRBV5-1|TRBJ2-7|.|once
TGCGCCAGCAGCCCGCTGGGGGGCGCCTACGAGCAGTACTTC
CASSPLGGAYEQYF
>TRBV7-2|TRBJ1-1|TRBD1|.
TGTGCCAGCAGCTTTGGACAGGGGGCTAGTACTGAAGCTTTCTTT
CASSFGQGASTEAFF
>TRBV27|TRBJ1-2|.|.
TGTGCCAGCAGTTTAGAAGGGGCGGTTACTAACTATGGCTACACCTTC
CASSLEGAVTNYGYTF
>TRBV3-1/TRBV3-2|TRBJ2-4|.|.
TGTGCCAGCAGCCAGGCCCCGGGAACTCTTTTATTAGCCAAAAACATTCAGTACTTC
CASSQAPGTLLLAKNIQYF
>TRBV28|TRBJ2-2|TRBD1|.
TGTGCCAGCAGGGCCGGGACAGACACCGGGGAGCTGTTTTTT
CASRAGTDTGELFF
>TRBV5-8|TRBJ1-5|.|.
TGTGCCAGCAGCGCACATTTAAAGACATCTAAAAAAGGACAGCCCCAGCATTTT
CASSAHLKTSKKGQPQHF
>TRBV11-2|TRBJ1-2|.|.
TGTGCCAGCAGCAAAATGGCGGCGGGAGGTTACTACACCTTC
CASSKMAAGGYYTF
>TRBV28|TRBJ1-5|.|.
TGTGCCAGCTCTCCGGGAGGGGGTTTTCAGCCCCAGCATTTT
CASSPGGGFQPQHF
>TRBV27|TRBJ1-2|TRBD1|.
TGTGCCAGCAGTCGATATGCCGGGACAGGGTTTGGCTACACCTTC
CASSRYAGTGFGYTF
>TRBV7-2|TRBJ2-7|.|few
TGTGCCAGCAGCTTAGCGTTAGGACAAGCCTACGAGCAGTACTTC
CASSLALGQAYEQYF
>TRBV5-4|TRBJ1-1|.|.
TGTGCCAGCACCCAATGGTTGTTGAACACTGAAGCTTTCTTT
CASTQWLLNTEAFF
>TRBV6-5|TRBJ2-1|TRBD1|.
TGTGCCAGCAGTTCATACGGGACAGGGCTAACTGAGCAGTTCTTC
CASSSYGTGLTEQFF
>TRBV5-4|TRBJ2-5|TRBD2|.
TGTGCCAGCAGGCGGGGACTAGCGGAACAAGAGACCCAGTACTTC
CASRRGLAEQETQYF